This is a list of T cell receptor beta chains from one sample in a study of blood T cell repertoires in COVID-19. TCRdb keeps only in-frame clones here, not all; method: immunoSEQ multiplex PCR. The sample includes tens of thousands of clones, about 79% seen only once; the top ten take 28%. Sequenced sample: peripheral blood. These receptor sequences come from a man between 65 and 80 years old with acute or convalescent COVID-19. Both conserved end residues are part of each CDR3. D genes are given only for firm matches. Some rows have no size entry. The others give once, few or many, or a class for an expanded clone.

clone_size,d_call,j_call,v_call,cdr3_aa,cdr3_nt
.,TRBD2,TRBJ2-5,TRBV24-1,CATSDPRVAGETQYF,TGTGCCACCAGTGATCCTCGGGTAGCGGGGGAGACCCAGTACTTC
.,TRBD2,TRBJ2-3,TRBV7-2,CASSFSAGDTDTQYF,TGTGCCAGCAGCTTTTCCGCGGGGGACACAGATACGCAGTATTTT
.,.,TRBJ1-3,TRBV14,CASSQETVYGNTIYF,TGTGCCAGCAGCCAAGAAACTGTCTATGGAAACACCATATATTTT
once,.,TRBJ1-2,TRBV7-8,CASSLQGSLSGYTF,TGTGCCAGCAGCTTACAGGGCAGTTTAAGTGGCTACACCTTC
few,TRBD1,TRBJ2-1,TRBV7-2,CASSKGQGGSYNEQFF,TGTGCCAGCAGCAAGGGACAGGGGGGTTCCTACAATGAGCAGTTCTTC
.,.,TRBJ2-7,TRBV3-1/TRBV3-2,CASSLGGFYEQYF,TGTGCCAGCAGCCTGGGGGGATTCTACGAGCAGTACTTC
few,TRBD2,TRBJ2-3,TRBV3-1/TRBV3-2,CASSRLTSKSTDTQYF,TGTGCCAGCAGCCGACTGACTAGCAAAAGCACAGATACGCAGTATTTT
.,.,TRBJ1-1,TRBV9,CASSPIGEGLMNTEAFF,TGTGCCAGCAGCCCTATTGGTGAGGGCTTAATGAACACTGAAGCTTTCTTT
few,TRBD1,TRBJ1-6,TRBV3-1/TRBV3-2,CASSQDRNSYNSPLHF,TGTGCCAGCAGCCAGGACAGGAACTCCTATAATTCACCCCTCCACTTT
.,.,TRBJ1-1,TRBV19,CASSIGVTGNTEAFF,TGTGCCAGTAGTATAGGGGTTACAGGGAACACTGAAGCTTTCTTT
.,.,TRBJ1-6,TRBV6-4,CASSTGSTNSPLHF,TGTGCCAGCAGTACCGGGTCCACAAATTCACCCCTCCACTTT
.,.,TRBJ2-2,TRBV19,CASSIRQRTGELFF,TGTGCCAGTAGTATTCGACAGAGAACCGGGGAGCTGTTTTTT
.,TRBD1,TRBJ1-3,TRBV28,CASNRGTSGNTIYF,TGTGCCAGCAACAGGGGGACCTCTGGAAACACCATATATTTT
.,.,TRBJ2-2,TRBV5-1,CASSSPAGTNTGELFF,TGCGCCAGCAGTTCCCCAGCGGGTACGAACACCGGGGAGCTGTTTTTT
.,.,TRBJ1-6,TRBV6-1,CASSEAQNSPLHF,TGTGCCAGCAGTGAAGCACAGAATTCACCCCTCCACTTT
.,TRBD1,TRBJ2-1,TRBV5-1,CASSPGQGTLLFF,TGCGCCAGCAGCCCAGGACAGGGGACATTATTGTTCTTC
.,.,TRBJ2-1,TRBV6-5,CASSYSIENEQFF,TGTGCCAGCAGTTACTCCATAGAAAATGAGCAGTTCTTC
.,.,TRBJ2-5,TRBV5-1,CASSTSSYQETQYF,TGCGCCAGCAGCACTTCGTCGTACCAAGAGACCCAGTACTTC
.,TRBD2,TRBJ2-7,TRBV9,CASSVGPLTSGSSYEQYF,TGTGCCAGCAGCGTAGGCCCACTGACTAGCGGGAGCTCCTACGAGCAGTACTTC
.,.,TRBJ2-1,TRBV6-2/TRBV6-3,CASSARGTNLARNEQFF,TGTGCCAGCAGTGCTCGGGGAACCAATCTAGCGCGCAATGAGCAGTTCTTC
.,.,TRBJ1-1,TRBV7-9,CASSTFTGPTEAFF,TGTGCCAGCAGCACATTTACAGGCCCCACTGAAGCTTTCTTT
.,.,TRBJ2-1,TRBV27,CASSLWGQPDEQFF,TGTGCCAGCAGTTTATGGGGCCAGCCGGATGAGCAGTTCTTC
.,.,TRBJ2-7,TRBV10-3,CACGGGGDEQYF,TGTGCCTGCGGTGGAGGGGGGGACGAGCAGTACTTC
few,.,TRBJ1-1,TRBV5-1,CASSLVSGGRTEAFF,TGCGCCAGCAGCTTGGTTTCGGGGGGTAGGACTGAAGCTTTCTTT
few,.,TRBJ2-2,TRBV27,CASSLSGGRHTGELFF,TGTGCCAGCAGTTTATCTGGAGGGAGGCACACCGGGGAGCTGTTTTTT
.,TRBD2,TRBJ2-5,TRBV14,CASSRLGTRQETQYF,TGTGCCAGCAGCCGGTTGGGGACTAGGCAAGAGACCCAGTACTTC
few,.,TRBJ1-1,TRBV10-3,CANLPEGGTEAFF,TGTGCCAACCTCCCTGAAGGGGGCACTGAAGCTTTCTTT
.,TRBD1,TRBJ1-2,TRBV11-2,CASSLSGTGGWRGYTF,TGTGCCAGCAGCTTATCCGGGACAGGGGGCTGGCGTGGCTACACCTTC
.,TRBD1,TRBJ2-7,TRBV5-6,CASSLGQGALYSYEQYF,TGTGCCAGCAGCTTGGGACAGGGGGCTCTTTACTCCTACGAGCAGTACTTC
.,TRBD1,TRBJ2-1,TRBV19,CASRYGVGTGAYNEQFF,TGTGCCAGTAGATATGGCGTTGGGACAGGGGCCTACAATGAGCAGTTCTTC
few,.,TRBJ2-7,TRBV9,CASSVASGATPEQYF,TGTGCCAGCAGCGTAGCCAGCGGAGCTACACCCGAGCAGTACTTC
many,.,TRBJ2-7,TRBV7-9,CASSLAAGPLHEQYF,TGTGCCAGCAGCTTAGCCGCAGGCCCCTTGCACGAGCAGTACTTC
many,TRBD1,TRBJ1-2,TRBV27,CASRDRVVGYTF,TGTGCCAGCAGAGACAGGGTAGTCGGCTACACCTTC
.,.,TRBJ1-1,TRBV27,CASRPLRGAMGTEAFF,TGTGCCAGCAGACCTCTCCGGGGAGCCATGGGAACTGAAGCTTTCTTT
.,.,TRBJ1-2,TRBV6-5,CASTTTQGYGYTF,TGTGCCAGCACCACGACGCAGGGTTATGGCTACACCTTC
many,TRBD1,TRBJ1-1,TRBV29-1,CSVSGALDRGGTEAFF,TGCAGCGTTTCTGGCGCCTTGGACAGGGGAGGCACTGAAGCTTTCTTT
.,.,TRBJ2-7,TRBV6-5,CATQDWGSYEQYF,TGTGCCACCCAGGACTGGGGCTCCTACGAGCAGTACTTC
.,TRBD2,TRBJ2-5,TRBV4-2,CASSQDKGGTGGAGETQYF,TGTGCCAGCAGCCAAGATAAAGGCGGAACGGGGGGTGCTGGGGAGACCCAGTACTTC
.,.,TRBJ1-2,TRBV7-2,CASSPPQGYGYTF,TGTGCCAGCAGCCCCCCGCAGGGCTATGGCTACACCTTC
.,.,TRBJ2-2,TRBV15,CATSRDPGLANTGELFF,TGTGCCACCAGCAGAGATCCGGGACTGGCGAACACCGGGGAGCTGTTTTTT
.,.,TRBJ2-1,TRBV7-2,CASSLGGTGLNEQFF,TGTGCCAGCAGCTTAGGGGGGACTGGTCTCAATGAGCAGTTCTTC
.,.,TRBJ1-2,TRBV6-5,CASSRRSGEAYGYTF,TGTGCCAGCAGTCGTCGTAGCGGGGAGGCGTATGGCTACACCTTC
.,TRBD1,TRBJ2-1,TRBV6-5,CASSSPGQGNEQFF,TGTGCCAGCAGTTCCCCGGGACAGGGCAATGAGCAGTTCTTC
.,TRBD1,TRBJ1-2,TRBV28,CASRGTGGEYGYTF,TGTGCCAGCAGGGGGACAGGGGGGGAATATGGCTACACCTTC
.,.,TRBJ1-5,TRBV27,CASSGTGFGNQPQHF,TGTGCCAGCAGTGGAACAGGGTTCGGCAATCAGCCCCAGCATTTT
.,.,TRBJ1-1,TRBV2,CASSESFGNTEAFF,TGTGCCAGCAGTGAAAGTTTCGGGAACACTGAAGCTTTCTTT
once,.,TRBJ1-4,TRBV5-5,CASSSIATNEKLFF,TGTGCCAGCAGCTCCATTGCAACTAATGAAAAACTGTTTTTT
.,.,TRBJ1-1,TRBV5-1,CASSLESVGGKGTEAFF,TGCGCCAGCAGCTTGGAATCGGTTGGGGGGAAGGGGACTGAAGCTTTCTTT
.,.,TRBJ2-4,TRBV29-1,CSVEVANIQYF,TGCAGCGTTGAGGTGGCCAACATTCAGTACTTC
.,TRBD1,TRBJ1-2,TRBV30,CAWSQGTGGHGYTF,TGTGCCTGGAGTCAGGGGACAGGCGGACATGGCTACACCTTC
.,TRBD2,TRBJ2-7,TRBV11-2,CASSLGTSGDYEQYF,TGTGCCAGCAGCCTCGGGACTAGCGGGGACTACGAGCAGTACTTC
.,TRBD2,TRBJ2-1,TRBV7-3,CASSWGTSGRDSYNEQFF,TGTGCCAGCAGCTGGGGGACTAGCGGGAGGGATTCCTACAATGAGCAGTTCTTC
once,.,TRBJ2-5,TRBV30,CAWSAGGQETQYF,TGTGCCTGGAGTGCCGGCGGACAAGAGACCCAGTACTTC
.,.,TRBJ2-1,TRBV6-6,CATLSAVLNEQFF,TGTGCCACTCTCTCAGCGGTCCTCAATGAGCAGTTCTTC
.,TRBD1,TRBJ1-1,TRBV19,CASSKRAGGMNTEAFF,TGTGCCAGTAGTAAGAGGGCAGGGGGCATGAACACTGAAGCTTTCTTT
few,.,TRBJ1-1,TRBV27,CASRSGGRWDTEAFF,TGTGCCAGCAGATCGGGGGGGAGATGGGACACTGAAGCTTTCTTT
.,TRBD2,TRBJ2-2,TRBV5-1,CASSKRTSGRAQLTGELFF,TGCGCCAGCAGCAAAAGGACTAGCGGGAGGGCCCAACTTACCGGGGAGCTGTTTTTT